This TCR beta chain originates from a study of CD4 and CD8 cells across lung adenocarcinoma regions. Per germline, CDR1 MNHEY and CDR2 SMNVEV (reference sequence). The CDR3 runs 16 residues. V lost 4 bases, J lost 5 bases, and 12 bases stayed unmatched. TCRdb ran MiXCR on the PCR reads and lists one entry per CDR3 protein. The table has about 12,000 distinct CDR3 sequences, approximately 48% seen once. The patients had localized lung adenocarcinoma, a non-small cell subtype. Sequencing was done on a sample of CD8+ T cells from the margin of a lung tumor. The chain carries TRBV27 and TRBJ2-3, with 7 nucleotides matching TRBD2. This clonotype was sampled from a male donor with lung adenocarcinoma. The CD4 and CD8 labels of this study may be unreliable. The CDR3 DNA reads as TGTGCCAGCAGTTCACGAGTAGCGGGTGACAAAGATACGCAGTATTTT. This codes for CASSSRVAGDKDTQYF.